Below are 12 T cell receptor beta chains sequenced from a single sample in a study of prognosis after radiotherapy for stage I lung cancer (dated by TCRdb to the early 2020s). Sequencing was performed on an Illumina HiSeq 3000. Two rounds of multiplex PCR were used to amplify the TCR beta CDR3 region from genomic DNA. In the first PCR round, primers specific to each TRBV and TRBJ gene were used, and the primer sequences were filed in Chinese patent CN105087789A. The public reads were run again by TCRdb, first through fastp at Q25 and then through MiXCR, and only productive beta chains were kept. Each entry is one CDR3 protein sequence, shown with its most common DNA and genes. Here the sample has approximately 30,000 distinct CDR3 sequences; 25% to 40% occur a single time. Of the sample, 33% falls within the top ten clones. The input for sequencing was PBMCs, taken before or after stereotactic body radiation therapy (not recorded which). These receptors all come from a donor over 45 with non-small cell lung cancer.

The chain uses TRBV11-2 and TRBJ2-1; 10 bases line up with TRBD2. The length of the CDR3 is 17 residues. Germline V gives CDR1 SGHAT, CDR2 FQNNGV. Unmatched junction bases numbered 11, after V lost 5 bases and J lost 4 bases. The CDR3 here is CASSREDGLAVYNEQFF. CDR3 DNA: TGTGCCAGCAGCCGGGAAGATGGACTAGCGGTATACAATGAGCAGTTCTTC.

This clonotype was counted between two and nine times. This sequence joins TRBV5-1 and TRBJ2-7, with unresolved D. Between the trimmed V and J ends, which lost 3 bases and 2 bases, there was a span of 3 bases. This CDR3 is built from 11 residues. Per germline, CDR1 SGHRS and CDR2 YFSETQ. The CDR3 sequence: CASSYTYEQYF. The DNA for the CDR3 is TGCGCCAGCAGCTACACCTACGAGCAGTACTTC. Using reference TRBV5-1 and TRBJ2-7 for the parts outside the CDR3, the full variable domain is KAGVTQTPRYLIKTRGQQVTLSCSPISGHRSVSWYQQTPGQGLQFLFEYFSETQRNKGNFPGRFSGRQFSNSRSEMNVSTLELGDSALYLCASSYTYEQYFGPGTRLTVT.

In this sample, this clonotype turned up a few times. The V gene is TRBV6-1, the J gene TRBJ2-7; the D is unclear. Germline-derived CDR1 and CDR2 are MNHNS and SASEGT. The V gene lost 8 bases and the J gene lost 1 base, with 12 bases spanning the gap. CDR3 length: 13 residues. The CDR3 bases are TGTGCCAGCGGGAAGGCAGAGTCCTACGAGCAGTACTTC. This gives the protein CASGKAESYEQYF.

This clonotype is medium-sized within its sample. The chain links TRBV6-1 to TRBJ2-7; 11 bases map to TRBD2. CDR3 length: 16 residues. CDR1 and CDR2 (germline): MNHNS, SASEGT. J lost 3 bases, V lost 3 bases, and 7 bases had no gene match. DNA for the CDR3: TGTGCCAGCAGTGACAGAGGACTAGCGGGTGGCTACGAGCAGTACTTC. This sequence encodes CASSDRGLAGGYEQYF.

This clonotype was observed many times. The chain couples TRBV3-1 to TRBJ1-3; D remains unclear. V shed 0 bases and J shed 11 bases, with 17 bases lying between them. The CDR3 consists of 15 residues. From germline, CDR1 is LGHDT and CDR2 YNNKEL (reference sequence). The CDR3 loop is CASSQDGGQVTAIYF. The CDR3 DNA is TGTGCCAGCAGCCAAGATGGAGGGCAAGTCACCGCCATATATTTT.

The table lists this clonotype with many counts. The rearrangement joins TRBV24-1 to TRBJ2-5; 9 bases agree with TRBD2. The germline CDR1 and CDR2 sequences are KGHDR and SFDVKD. V was clipped by 4 bases and J by 4 bases; unmatched bases: 12. CDR3 length: 17 amino acids. The CDR3 region is CATSDPGSGRLGETQYF. The CDR3 coding sequence is TGTGCCACCAGTGACCCGGGGAGCGGGAGGTTAGGAGAGACCCAGTACTTC.

This clonotype was observed at least ten times. The chain employs TRBV18 and TRBJ2-5, with no clear D. Germline V gives CDR1 KGHSH, CDR2 LQKENI. This CDR3 spans 12 amino acids. V dropped 3 bases and J dropped 3 bases, with 5 bases sitting between them. The CDR3 nucleotides are TGTGCCAGCTCACCTGTTAAAGAGACCCAGTACTTC. Its protein is CASSPVKETQYF. The variable domain in full, completed from reference TRBV18 and TRBJ2-5, reads NAGVMQNPRHLVRRRGQEARLRCSPMKGHSHVYWYRQLPEEGLKFMVYLQKENIIDESGMPKERFSAEFPKEGPSILRIQQVVRGDSAAYFCASSPVKETQYFGPGTRLLVL.

About this clonotype: The junction does not match germline at one end; this may be a read error. The chain joins TRBV12-3 or TRBV12-4 to TRBJ2-4; D might be TRBD2 (5 bases). The CDR3 runs to 13 residues. The CDR3 DNA reads TGTGACAGCAGCACCGACCGGGGAAACATTCAGTACTTC. Translation gives CDSSTDRGNIQYF.

This clonotype was detected many times. The J gene is TRBJ2-5, the V gene TRBV6-1; D is unresolved. The CDR3 covers 13 residues. The germline CDR1 and CDR2 sequences are MNHNS and SASEGT. Trimming cost V 3 bases and J 6 bases, with 11 bases left between them. In nucleotides, the CDR3 is TGTGCCAGCAGTGACTTAGCCATAAAGACCCAGTACTTC. Translation: CASSDLAIKTQYF.

In its sample, this clonotype ranks as medium-sized. This chain joins TRBV6-2 or TRBV6-3 and TRBJ2-2, with D possibly matching TRBD1 (5 bases). The CDR3 loop spans 14 amino acids. V gave up 6 bases and J gave up 1 base, with 9 bases separating them. Germline V lookup: CDR1 MNHEY, CDR2 SVGEGT. CDR3 coding DNA: TGTGCCAGCAGAGGACACAGGAACACCGGGGAGCTGTTTTTT. Translated: CASRGHRNTGELFF.

Concerning this clonotype itself: A single base separates this from a much larger clone, so it may be a read error. The rearrangement uses TRBV6-1 and TRBJ2-5; D gene uncertain. The CDR3 spans 15 residues. Per germline, CDR1 MNHNS and CDR2 SASEGT. With 7 bases removed from V and 5 bases from J, the gap between germline ends came to 20 bases. The CDR3 region has the DNA TGTGCCAGCACCCCGCTGTTCTGGGATATGGAGACCCAGTACTTC. As protein: CASTPLFWDMETQYF.

There are many counts of this clonotype. The rearrangement joins TRBV24-1 to TRBJ2-5; 9 nucleotides agree with TRBD1. The germline CDR1 and CDR2 sequences are KGHDR and SFDVKD. V lost 3 bases, J lost 4 bases, and 5 bases stayed unmatched. The CDR3 consists of 15 residues. CDR3 DNA: TGTGCCACCAGTGATACCCTGACAGGGGGAGAGACCCAGTACTTC. Translation: CATSDTLTGGETQYF.